This T cell receptor (beta chain) came from a study of blood T cell repertoires in COVID-19. Background on the study: Specimens from acute and convalescent COVID-19 originated in the United States, Italy and Spain. T cells, B-cell-depleted T cells, or PBMCs provided the cDNA or gDNA that served as material.

In the authors' workflow: Using reference gene primer amplification, nucleated cell counts were estimated. Produced via immunoSEQ multiplex PCR; TCRdb's table is partial and in-frame only. V, J and clone size are those of that table, while D and trimming were read from the DNA. Of about 200,000 clones listed, about 88% are singletons. Per the germline V gene, CDR1 is LGHDT and CDR2 is YNNKEL (reference sequence). The CDR3 extends over 16 amino acids. Trimming at V came to 4 bases and at J to 0 bases, leaving 6 bases not matched to a gene. The chain joins TRBV3-1 (or the pseudogene TRBV3-2) to TRBJ2-5, with TRBD2 matching over 9 bases. This sequence was found in a man between 60 and 70 years old with acute or convalescent COVID-19. Sequencing was done on a sample of peripheral blood. CDR3 amino acids: CASSRRASGNQETQYF. In DNA form, the CDR3 reads TGTGCCAGCAGCCGCCGGGCTAGCGGGAACCAAGAGACCCAGTACTTC.